The clone carrying this T cell receptor beta chain was counted ten times or more. Its specificity is unknown. The CDR3 sequence is 13 residues long. From germline, CDR1 is SGHRS and CDR2 YFSETQ. The V end was cut by 2 bases, the J end by 3 bases, with 9 bases between. The data derive from a study of CD8 T cells in ankylosing spondylitis. The study's findings and limits: Characteristic of ankylosing spondylitis blood, it appeared, was a TCR beta motif comprising several highly homologous variants. Disease-linked clones proved CD8+ and comparatively uncommon in peripheral blood. Past research had described some motif variants in reactive arthritis synovial fluid and blood. Clones tied to disease were said to be significantly enriched in matched ankylosing spondylitis synovial fluid.

The authors made TCR beta libraries by quantitative 5'-RACE with molecular barcodes. TCRdb reprocessed the 5' RACE reads via MiXCR and lists one record per CDR3 protein. The sample consists of around 430,000 distinct CDR3 sequences, over 15% of them appearing once. The sequence was collected from a male donor with ankylosing spondylitis. The rearrangement links TRBV5-1 to TRBJ2-7, with D possibly matching TRBD2 (5 bases). Sequencing was done on a sample of blood, either unsorted or a sorted T cell fraction (not recorded which). Here the CDR3 reads CASSFRGGYEQYF. CDR3 nucleotides: TGCGCCAGCAGCTTCCGGGGTGGCTACGAGCAGTACTTC.